This entry features one T cell receptor (beta chain) sequence. The data were taken from a study of T cell changes during pregnancy in multiple sclerosis. The CDR3 is 16 amino acids. With 4 bases removed from V and 7 bases from J, the gap between germline ends came to 21 bases. Germline V gives CDR1 SGHKS, CDR2 YYEKEE (reference sequence). Data came from immunoSEQ multiplex PCR; TCRdb stores just in-frame clones and leaves some out. The table includes about 100,000 clones, approximately 94% detected once. The source material was peripheral blood, sampled before pregnancy. This receptor was taken from a female donor with multiple sclerosis, enrolled in a pregnancy study. The V gene is TRBV5-5, the J gene TRBJ2-1; D is unclear. The CDR3 nucleotides read TGTGCCAGCAGCCATATAGTTTCGTACTCGTGGAATGAGCAGTTCTTC. Its translation is CASSHIVSYSWNEQFF.